This note documents a single T cell receptor beta chain sequence. What it binds is unknown. 13 Jbeta primers and 60 Vbeta primers were used for the PCR. Generated by immunoSEQ multiplex PCR, the TCRdb table keeps only in-frame clones and is missing some. Among under 110,000 clones, 65% to 75% were seen once, and the ten largest hold over 2.5%. The sample originates from a study of cytomegalovirus exposure and HLA in healthy donors. General study findings and limits: Highly shared variants forming one cluster were likely a sequencing artifact. Rarity characterized most TCR sequences, yet some public TCRs appeared in many donors.

This clonotype originated in a female donor in good health and CMV-seronegative. Sequencing was carried out using PBMCs.

The CDR3 sequence is CASRPSGGYNEQFF. The CDR3 DNA reads as TGTGCCAGCAGGCCTAGCGGGGGCTACAATGAGCAGTTCTTC. The V and J genes are TRBV2 and TRBJ2-1; the match to TRBD2 covers 10 bases. The CDR3 length is 14 residues. V lost 6 bases to trimming and J lost 3 bases; unmatched junction nucleotides: 2. Germline loops: CDR1 SNHLY, CDR2 FYNNEI.